The 17 T cell receptor beta chains in this list originate from one sample, sequenced in a study of kidney transplant recipient with SARS-CoV-2 infection. A single record per CDR3 protein comes from TCRdb applying MiXCR to the reads. This repertoire shows 250,000 or so distinct CDR3 sequences, 29% found once; its top ten account for 7% to 8%. The sequences come from a blood sample, collected at baseline and on day 111 from a kidney transplant recipient. All receptors derive from a male patient aged 25 to 39 who had COVID-19 and was a kidney transplant recipient. Some of the T cells might come from the graft donor.

This clonotype was seen at least ten times. The chain joins TRBV20-1 to TRBJ2-1; D unclear. CDR1 and CDR2 (germline): DFQATT, SNEGSKA (reference sequence). With 5 bases removed from V and 5 bases from J, the gap between germline ends came to 4 bases. CDR3 length: 10 residues. The CDR3 reads CSAGHNEQFF. CDR3 DNA sequence: TGCAGTGCTGGCCACAATGAGCAGTTCTTC.

With respect to this clonotype: It differs at one base from a far larger clone, so likely a read error. The gene calls are TRBV12-3 or TRBV12-4 and TRBJ2-5, with D unresolved. The DNA end lines up better with TRBJ2-7; the J call may be wrong. This CDR3 has 11 residues. This CDR3 is CASGSDGEQYF. As DNA, the CDR3 is TGTGCCAGCGGAAGCGACGGCGAGCAGTACTTC.

This clonotype has at least ten counts. CDR3 in DNA: TGTGCCAGCAGCGGGAGGGGCAACTCCTACCAACCCGGGGAGCTGTTTTTT. Translated: CASSGRGNSYQPGELFF. The chain is built from TRBV11-2 and TRBJ2-2, with 7 bases identical to TRBD2. V shed 5 bases, J shed 6 bases, and the junction held 15 bases outside the gene matches. Germline CDR1 SGHAT, CDR2 FQNNGV. This CDR3 comprises 17 residues.

Concerning this clonotype: This may come from a read error, since a much larger clone is one base off. V and J are TRBV8-2 and TRBJ2-6. TRBV8-2 is given as a pseudogene. This CDR3 has 17 amino acids. Here the CDR3 reads CGNMLRIKQSRANVLTF. The DNA of the CDR3 is TGTGGCAACATGCTTAGGATAAAACAAAGTCGGGCCAACGTCCTGACTTTC.

The gene calls are TRBV7-2 and TRBJ1-2, with D perhaps matching TRBD1 (5 bases). There are 16 residues in the CDR3. V dropped 5 bases and J dropped 7 bases, with 23 bases sitting between them. The germline CDR1 and CDR2 sequences are SGHTA and FQGNSA. CDR3 in DNA: TGTGCCAGCAGCCCGCCAAGCTGGGCAGGGAGGACTGGCTACACCTTC. Its protein product is CASSPPSWAGRTGYTF.

The genes are TRBV10-1 and TRBJ1-2; D is uncertain. The CDR3 has 17 residues. Per germline, CDR1 WNHNN and CDR2 SYGVQD (reference sequence). V lost 5 bases, J lost 4 bases, and 23 bases lay in between. The CDR3 nucleotides are TGCGCCAGCAGTCATAACTCAAGATCGCGAAAGACCTATGGCTACACCTTC. It encodes CASSHNSRSRKTYGYTF.

Many counts were recorded for this clonotype. J is TRBJ2-5 and V is TRBV28, with 8 nucleotides matching TRBD1. Germline V gene sequence: CDR1 MDHEN, CDR2 SYDVKM. The CDR3 is made up of 15 amino acids. V dropped 5 bases and J dropped 1; count of bases not matched to a gene: 6. CDR3 residues: CASSETGGRQETQYF. DNA of the CDR3: TGTGCCAGCAGTGAAACAGGGGGACGCCAAGAGACCCAGTACTTC. The full variable domain, in which reference TRBV28 and TRBJ2-5 provide the parts outside the CDR3, is DVKVTQSSRYLVKRTGEKVFLECVQDMDHENMFWYRQDPGLGLRLIYFSYDVKMKEKGDIPEGYSVSREKKERFSLILESASTNQTSMYLCASSETGGRQETQYFGPGTRLLVL.

There are many counts of this clonotype. The chain is built from TRBV4-2 and TRBJ2-7; TRBD1 agrees at 9 bases. CDR3 size: 16 residues. CDR1 and CDR2 (germline): LGHNA, YNFKEQ. V shed 1 base, J shed 2 bases, and the junction held 6 bases outside the gene matches. Here the CDR3 DNA reads TGTGCCAGCAGCCAAGGAGGCGGGACAGGGACCTACGAGCAGTACTTC. It encodes CASSQGGGTGTYEQYF.

A note on this clonotype: This may stem from a read error, because a much larger clone lies one nucleotide away. DNA of the CDR3: TGTGCCAGCAACCAAGGTCGACGGAATCAGCCCCAGCATTTT. Translated: CASNQGRRNQPQHF. The chain has TRBV3-1 and TRBJ1-5; no clear D. Germline V CDR1 and CDR2: LGHDT, YNNKEL (reference sequence). The CDR3 covers 14 residues. Filled out from reference TRBV3-1 and TRBJ1-5, the complete variable domain reads DTAVSQTPKYLVTQMGNDKSIKCEQNLGHDTMYWYKQDSKKFLKIMFSYNNKELIINETVPNRFSPKSPDKAHLNLHINSLELGDSAVYFCASNQGRRNQPQHFGDGTRLSIL.

This clonotype was observed at least ten times. A junction boundary mismatches the germline segment, possibly from a read error. The rearrangement links TRBV19 to TRBJ2-7; a weak D match, TRBD1 (5 bases). The CDR3 spans 14 residues. Germline lookup yields CDR1 LNHDA and CDR2 SQIVND (reference sequence). In nucleotides, the CDR3 is TGTGCCAGTAGCCCAGGGATGATTTCCTCCGAGCAGTACTTC. As protein: CASSPGMISSEQYF.

The chain recombines TRBV1 with TRBJ2-6. TRBV1 is a pseudogene locus. This CDR3 contains 18 residues. The CDR3 region is CTSRHGGLCTSRANVLTF. The CDR3 DNA reads TGCACCAGCAGGCATGGCGGTTTGTGCACAAGTCGGGCCAACGTCCTGACTTTC.

In this sample, this clonotype turned up a few times. The J gene is TRBJ1-2, the V gene TRBV11-1, with no clear D. The germline V gene has CDR1 SGHAT and CDR2 FQDESV (reference sequence). V was shortened by 4 bases and J by 4 bases, with 22 bases between the two germline ends. This CDR3 is built from 17 residues. The CDR3 sequence is CASSSIDKAGKTYGYTF. In DNA, the CDR3 is TGTGCCAGCAGCTCCATTGATAAGGCTGGAAAGACCTATGGCTACACCTTC.

On this clonotype: With a much larger clone just one base away, this may be a read error. No conserved phenylalanine or tryptophan is present at the end of the CDR3, so a read error is the likely explanation. The chain recombines TRBV4-2 with TRBJ2-3; D is uncertain. CDR1 and CDR2 from the germline V gene are LGHNA and YNFKEQ. V gave up 3 bases and J gave up 6 bases, with 13 bases separating them. This CDR3 is built from 14 residues. The CDR3 nucleotides read TGTGCCAGCAGCCAGGGCGGAGAAGGGGATACGCAGTATTAT. Translated: CASSQGGEGDTQYY.

This clonotype was seen repeatedly, ten times or more. V is TRBV2 and J is TRBJ1-4; D is ambiguous. The CDR3 has 10 residues. Germline loops: CDR1 SNHLY, CDR2 FYNNEI. V lost 9 bases and J 7 bases, leaving 6 bases between the germline ends. CDR3 sequence (DNA): TGTGCCAGTAGGAGTGAAAAACTGTTTTTT. It codes for CASRSEKLFF. The full variable domain, rest sourced from reference TRBV2 and TRBJ1-4, is EPEVTQTPSHQVTQMGQEVILRCVPISNHLYFYWYRQILGQKVEFLVSFYNNEISEKSEIFDDQFSVERPDGSNFTLKIRSTKLEDSAMYFCASRSEKLFFGSGTQLSVL.

This clonotype was counted at least ten times. The chain is built from TRBV4-1 and TRBJ2-7, with 9 bases fitting TRBD2. Germline-derived CDR1 and CDR2 are MGHRA and YSYEKL. The V segment lost 5 bases and the J segment 1 base; nucleotides outside the gene matches: 12. This CDR3 is 17 amino acids long. The CDR3 DNA follows: TGCGCCAGCAGCTTGCAAGAGATAGCGGGAGCGTCCTACGAGCAGTACTTC. This codes for CASSLQEIAGASYEQYF.

With respect to this clonotype: This could be a read error, since a much larger clone is one nucleotide away. The chain's CDR3 is CASSFGRTGTNSPLRF. CDR3 DNA sequence: TGTGCCAGCAGCTTCGGGAGAACAGGGACTAATTCACCCCTCCGCTTT. The V and J genes are TRBV7-2 and TRBJ1-6; TRBD1 might be the D (6 bases). CDR1 and CDR2 (germline): SGHTA, FQGNSA. The CDR3 runs to 16 residues.

This clonotype was recorded many times. This chain connects TRBV21-1 to TRBJ1-2. TRBV21-1 is a pseudogene segment. This CDR3 region has 13 residues. CDR3 nucleotide sequence: TGTGCCAGCAGCAAATCTCCCACCGTGGGCTACACCTTC. Translating it yields CASSKSPTVGYTF.